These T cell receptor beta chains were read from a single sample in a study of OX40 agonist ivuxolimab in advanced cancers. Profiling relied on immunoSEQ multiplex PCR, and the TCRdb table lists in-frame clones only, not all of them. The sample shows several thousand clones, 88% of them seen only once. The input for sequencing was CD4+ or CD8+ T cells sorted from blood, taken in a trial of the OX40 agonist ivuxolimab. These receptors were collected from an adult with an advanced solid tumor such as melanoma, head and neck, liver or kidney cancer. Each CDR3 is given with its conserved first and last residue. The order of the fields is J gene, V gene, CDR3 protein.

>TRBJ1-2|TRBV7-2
CASSIGTGVRGIYGYTF
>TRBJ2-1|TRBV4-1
CASSQDQREVNEQFF
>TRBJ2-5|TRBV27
CASSSSLETQYF
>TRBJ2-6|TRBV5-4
CASKSGANSGANVLTF
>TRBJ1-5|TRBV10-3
CASDRGGNQPQHF
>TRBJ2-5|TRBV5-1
CASSPGTNRETQYF
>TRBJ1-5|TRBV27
CASSLGQGNQPQHF
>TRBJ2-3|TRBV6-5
CASSSDLDTQYF
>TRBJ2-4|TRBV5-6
CASSLVRAGFTKNIQYF
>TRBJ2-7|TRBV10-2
CASTGGESEQYF
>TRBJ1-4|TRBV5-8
CASSVQATNEKLFF
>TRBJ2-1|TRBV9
CASSVGAPEQFF
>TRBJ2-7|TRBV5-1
CASSLGGGVSAEQYF
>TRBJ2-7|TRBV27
CASSLGDAYEQYF
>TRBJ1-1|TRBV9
CASSGTGEAFF
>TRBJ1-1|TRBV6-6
CASSYLGGSTEAFF
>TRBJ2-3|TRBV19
CASSIGTGTMGTDTQYF
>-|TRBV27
CASSSRTAPYEQYF
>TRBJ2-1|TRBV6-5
CASSSLTPIEQFF
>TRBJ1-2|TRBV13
CASSPTDRYYGYTF
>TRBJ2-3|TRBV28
CASRGGQSTDTQYF
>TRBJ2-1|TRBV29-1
CSVEVGRGLYNEQFF
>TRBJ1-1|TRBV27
CASSRQGYTEAFF
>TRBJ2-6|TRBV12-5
CASGLVPSDFSGANVLTF
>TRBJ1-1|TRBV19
CASSISSRTEAFF
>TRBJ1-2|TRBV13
CASSLHRPYGYTF
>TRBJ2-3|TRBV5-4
CASSTTSGRDTDTQYF
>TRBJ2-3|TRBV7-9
CASRESTDTQYF
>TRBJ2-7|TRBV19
CASSISTGGGPEEQYF
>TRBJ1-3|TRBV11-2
CASSLLRGQGNSGNTIYF
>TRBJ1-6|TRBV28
CASTPFGSPLHF
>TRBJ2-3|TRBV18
CASSPGQGPPIYTDTQYF
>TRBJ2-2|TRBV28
CASSPPPTGIDTGELFF
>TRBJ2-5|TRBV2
CASSEGSGGSQETQYF
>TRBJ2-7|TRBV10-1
CASSDLAHEQYF
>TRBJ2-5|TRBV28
CASSHRGRETQYF
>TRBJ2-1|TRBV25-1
CASSTPRVVEQFF
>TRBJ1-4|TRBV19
CASTTPTGVGEKLFF
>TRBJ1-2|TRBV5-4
CASSGGTLGYGYTF
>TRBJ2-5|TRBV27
CASSFNLGTSRETQYF
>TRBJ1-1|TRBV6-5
CASATGNTEAFF
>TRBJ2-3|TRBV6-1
CASSGSSGRDTQYF
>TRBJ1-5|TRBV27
CASAWGSNQPQHF
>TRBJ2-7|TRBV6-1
CASSATGTAGYEQYF
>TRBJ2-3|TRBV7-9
CASSPRTGTSDTQYF
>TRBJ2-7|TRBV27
CASGRAVDEQYF
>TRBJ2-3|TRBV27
CASVPWGNTDTQYF
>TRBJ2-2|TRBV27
CGARQAGGELFF
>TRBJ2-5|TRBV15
CATSKDSQETQYF
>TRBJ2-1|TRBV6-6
CASSPPPGGNEQFF
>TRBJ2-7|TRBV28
CASSPLYEQYF
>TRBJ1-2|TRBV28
CASESVGYGYTF
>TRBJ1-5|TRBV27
CASSPVWGQPQHF
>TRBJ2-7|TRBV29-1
CSVADSEQYF
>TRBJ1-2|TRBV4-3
CASSLGTGDGYTF
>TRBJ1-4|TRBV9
CASSADRGEKLFF
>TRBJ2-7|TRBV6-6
CASSQGTSYEQYF
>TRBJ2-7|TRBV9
CASSPDPTATSYSYEQYF